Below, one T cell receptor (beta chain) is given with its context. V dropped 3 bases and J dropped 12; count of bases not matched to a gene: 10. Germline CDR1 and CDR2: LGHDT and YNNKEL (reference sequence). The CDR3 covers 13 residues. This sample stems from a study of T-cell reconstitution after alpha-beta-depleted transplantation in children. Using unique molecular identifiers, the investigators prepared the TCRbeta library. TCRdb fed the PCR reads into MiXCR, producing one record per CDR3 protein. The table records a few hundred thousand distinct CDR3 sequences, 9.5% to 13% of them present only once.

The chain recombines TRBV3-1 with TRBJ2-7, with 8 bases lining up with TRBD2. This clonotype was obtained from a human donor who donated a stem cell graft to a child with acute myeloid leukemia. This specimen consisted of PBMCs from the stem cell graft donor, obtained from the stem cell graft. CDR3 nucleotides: TGTGCCAGCAGCCAGGAAGGAGCGGGGGCCTTGTACGTC. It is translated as CASSQEGAGALYV.